This entry features one TCR beta chain sequence. This sample stems from a study of T cells expressing NK-cell markers. Study in general: Repertoire data for TCR beta were derived from sorted T cells (CD3+CD56+NKG2C+, CD3+CD56+NKG2C- and CD3+CD56-NKG2C+).

CDR1 SSHAT and CDR2 FNYEAQ come from the germline V gene (reference sequence). This CDR3 is built from 19 residues. TCRdb reworked the 5' RACE reads into one entry per CDR3 protein, no DNA. The sample includes 300,000 to 500,000 distinct CDR3 sequences. This clonotype was sampled from a woman aged 45-59 years in good health. Specimen: blood T cells: a sorted CD56 or NKG2C T cell subset, CD4+ or CD8+ T cells, or bulk PBMC T cells (not recorded which). This chain links TRBV7-7 with TRBJ2-2; TCRdb's assignment of TRBD1 cannot be checked, as there is no DNA. The CDR3 protein is CASSPIPGVDPSRNGELFF.